The clone carrying this T cell receptor beta chain showed up just a few times. This entry comes from a study of T cell changes during pregnancy in multiple sclerosis. Assay: immunoSEQ multiplex PCR; the TCRdb copy retains only in-frame clones and omits some. In the table there are about 41,000 clones, 80% to 90% of which are singletons. V gave up 4 bases and J gave up 4 bases, with 13 bases separating them. CDR1 and CDR2 from the germline V gene are KGHSH and LQKENI. The CDR3 has 15 residues. The source material was CD4+ T cells from peripheral blood mononuclear cells, sampled in the first trimester of pregnancy. This clonotype originated in a female donor with multiple sclerosis, enrolled in a pregnancy study. The V and J genes are TRBV18 and TRBJ2-2; D is perhaps TRBD2 (6 bases). The CDR3 DNA reads TGTGCCAGCTCACAAGGGAGGACGGGCACCGGGGAGCTGTTTTTT. Encoded protein: CASSQGRTGTGELFF.